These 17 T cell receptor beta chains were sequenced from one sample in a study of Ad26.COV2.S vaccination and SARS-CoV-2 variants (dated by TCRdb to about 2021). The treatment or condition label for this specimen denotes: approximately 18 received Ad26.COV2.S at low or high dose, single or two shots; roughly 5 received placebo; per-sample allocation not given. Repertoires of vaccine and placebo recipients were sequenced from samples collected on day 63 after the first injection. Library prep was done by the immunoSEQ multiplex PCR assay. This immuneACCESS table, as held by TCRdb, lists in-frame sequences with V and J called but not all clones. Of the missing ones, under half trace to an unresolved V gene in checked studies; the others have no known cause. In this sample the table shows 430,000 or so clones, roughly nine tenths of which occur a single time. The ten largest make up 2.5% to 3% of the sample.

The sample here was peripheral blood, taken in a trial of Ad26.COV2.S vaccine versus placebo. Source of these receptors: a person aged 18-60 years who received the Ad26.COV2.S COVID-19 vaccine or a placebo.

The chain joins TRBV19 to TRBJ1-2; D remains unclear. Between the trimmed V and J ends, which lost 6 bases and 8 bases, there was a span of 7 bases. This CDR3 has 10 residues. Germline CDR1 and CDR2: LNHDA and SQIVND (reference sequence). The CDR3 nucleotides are TGTGCCAGTAGAGACCTCGGCTACACCTTC. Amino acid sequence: CASRDLGYTF.

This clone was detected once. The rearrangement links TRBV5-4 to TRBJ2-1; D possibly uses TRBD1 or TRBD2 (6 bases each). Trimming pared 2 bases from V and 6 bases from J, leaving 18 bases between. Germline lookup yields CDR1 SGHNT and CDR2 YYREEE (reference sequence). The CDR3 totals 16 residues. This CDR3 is CASSLGGSELSNEQFF. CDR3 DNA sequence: TGTGCCAGCAGCTTAGGGGGGTCCGAGCTCAGCAATGAGCAGTTCTTC.

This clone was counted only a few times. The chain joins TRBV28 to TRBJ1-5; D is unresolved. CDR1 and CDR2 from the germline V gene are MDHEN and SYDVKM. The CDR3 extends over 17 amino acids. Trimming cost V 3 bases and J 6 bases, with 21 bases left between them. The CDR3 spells CASSFYRLYLIGQPQHF. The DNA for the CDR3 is TGTGCCAGCAGTTTTTATCGGTTGTATTTAATTGGTCAGCCCCAGCATTTT.

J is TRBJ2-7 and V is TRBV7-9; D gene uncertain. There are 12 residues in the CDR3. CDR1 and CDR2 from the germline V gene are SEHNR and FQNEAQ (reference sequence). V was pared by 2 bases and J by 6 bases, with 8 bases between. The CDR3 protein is CASSLRGPEQYV. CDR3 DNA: TGTGCCAGCAGCTTAAGAGGTCCCGAGCAGTACGTC.

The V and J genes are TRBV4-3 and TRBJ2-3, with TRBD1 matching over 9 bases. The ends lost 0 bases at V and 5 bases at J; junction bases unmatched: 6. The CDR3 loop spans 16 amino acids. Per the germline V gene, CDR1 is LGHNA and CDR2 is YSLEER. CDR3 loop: CASSQDLETGGDTQYF. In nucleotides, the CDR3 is TGCGCCAGCAGCCAAGATCTTGAGACAGGGGGAGATACGCAGTATTTT.

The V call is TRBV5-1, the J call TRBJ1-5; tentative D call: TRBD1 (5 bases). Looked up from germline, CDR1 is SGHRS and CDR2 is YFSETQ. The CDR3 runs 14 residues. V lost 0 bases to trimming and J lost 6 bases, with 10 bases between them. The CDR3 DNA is TGCGCCAGCAGCTTGGAGGGGATTTTTCAGCCCCAGCATTTT. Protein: CASSLEGIFQPQHF.

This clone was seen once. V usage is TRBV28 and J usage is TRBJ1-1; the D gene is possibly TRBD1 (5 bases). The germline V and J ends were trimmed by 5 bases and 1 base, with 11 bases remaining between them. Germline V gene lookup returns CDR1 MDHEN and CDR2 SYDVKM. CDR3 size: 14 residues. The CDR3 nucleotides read TGTGCCAGCAGTGCCTATAGGGGGAACACTGAAGCTTTCTTT. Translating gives CASSAYRGNTEAFF. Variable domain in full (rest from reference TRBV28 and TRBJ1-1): DVKVTQSSRYLVKRTGEKVFLECVQDMDHENMFWYRQDPGLGLRLIYFSYDVKMKEKGDIPEGYSVSREKKERFSLILESASTNQTSMYLCASSAYRGNTEAFFGQGTRLTVV.

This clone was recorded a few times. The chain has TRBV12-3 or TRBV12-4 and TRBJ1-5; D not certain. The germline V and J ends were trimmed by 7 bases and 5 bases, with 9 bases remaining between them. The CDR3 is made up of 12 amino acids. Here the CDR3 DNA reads TGTGCCAGCACCATAGGGTATCAGCCCCAGCATTTT. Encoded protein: CASTIGYQPQHF.

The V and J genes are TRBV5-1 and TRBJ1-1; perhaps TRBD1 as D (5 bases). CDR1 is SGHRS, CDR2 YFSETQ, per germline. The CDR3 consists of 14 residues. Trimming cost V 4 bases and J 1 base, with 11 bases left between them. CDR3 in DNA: TGCGCCAGCAGCCTCTTTGGGGGGAACACTGAAGCTTTCTTT. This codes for CASSLFGGNTEAFF. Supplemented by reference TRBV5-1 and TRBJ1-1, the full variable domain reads KAGVTQTPRYLIKTRGQQVTLSCSPISGHRSVSWYQQTPGQGLQFLFEYFSETQRNKGNFPGRFSGRQFSNSRSEMNVSTLELGDSALYLCASSLFGGNTEAFFGQGTRLTVV.

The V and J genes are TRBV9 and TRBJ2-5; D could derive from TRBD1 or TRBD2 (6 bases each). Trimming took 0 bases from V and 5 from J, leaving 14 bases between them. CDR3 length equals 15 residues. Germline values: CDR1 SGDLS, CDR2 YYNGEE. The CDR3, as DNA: TGTGCCAGCAGCGTAGACGTGACAGGAGGGGAGACCCAGTACTTC. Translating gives CASSVDVTGGETQYF.

The CDR3 DNA sequence: TGTGCCAGCAGTTACGGGCAGGGCGACACCGGGGAGCTGTTTTTT. This codes for CASSYGQGDTGELFF. The chain uses TRBV6-6 and TRBJ2-2, with TRBD1 as a possible D gene (5 bases). The V end lost 2 bases, the J end lost 3 bases, and 10 bases lay between the germline ends. Per germline, CDR1 MNHNY and CDR2 SVGAGI (reference sequence). CDR3 length: 15 amino acids.

Here the CDR3 DNA reads TGTGCCAGCAGTTTCAGAGGGCTTAGCAATCAGCCCCAGCATTTT. It yields the protein CASSFRGLSNQPQHF. This chain uses TRBV27 with TRBJ1-5; D gene uncertain. Germline values: CDR1 MNHEY, CDR2 SMNVEV (reference sequence). The CDR3 runs 15 residues. The ends were cut back, 3 bases at V and 0 bases at J, with 9 bases in the middle.

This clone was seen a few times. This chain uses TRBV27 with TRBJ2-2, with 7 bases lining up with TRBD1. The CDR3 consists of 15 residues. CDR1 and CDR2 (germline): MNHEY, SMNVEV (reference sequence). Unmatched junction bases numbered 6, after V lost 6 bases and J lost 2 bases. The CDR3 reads CASRRGTANTGELFF. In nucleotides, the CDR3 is TGTGCCAGCAGAAGAGGGACAGCAAACACCGGGGAGCTGTTTTTT.

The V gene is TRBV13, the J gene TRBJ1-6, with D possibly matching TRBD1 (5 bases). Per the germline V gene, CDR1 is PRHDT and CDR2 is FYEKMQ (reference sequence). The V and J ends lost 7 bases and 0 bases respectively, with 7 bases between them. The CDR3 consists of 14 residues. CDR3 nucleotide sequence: TGTGCCAGCACCGGGGGCTCCTATAATTCACCCCTCCACTTT. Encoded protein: CASTGGSYNSPLHF.

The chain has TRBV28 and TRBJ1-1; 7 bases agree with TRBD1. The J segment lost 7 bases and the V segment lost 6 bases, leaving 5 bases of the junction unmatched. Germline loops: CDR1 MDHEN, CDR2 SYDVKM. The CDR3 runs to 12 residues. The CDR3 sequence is CASRTGTGEAFF. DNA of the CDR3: TGTGCCAGCAGGACAGGGACTGGTGAAGCTTTCTTT. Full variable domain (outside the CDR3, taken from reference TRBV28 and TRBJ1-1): DVKVTQSSRYLVKRTGEKVFLECVQDMDHENMFWYRQDPGLGLRLIYFSYDVKMKEKGDIPEGYSVSREKKERFSLILESASTNQTSMYLCASRTGTGEAFFGQGTRLTVV.

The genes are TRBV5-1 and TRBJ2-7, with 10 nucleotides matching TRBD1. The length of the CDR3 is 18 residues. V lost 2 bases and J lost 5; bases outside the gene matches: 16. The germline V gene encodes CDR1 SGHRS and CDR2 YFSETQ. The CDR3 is CASSFGPQGQGKKDEQYV. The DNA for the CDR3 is TGCGCCAGCAGCTTCGGACCACAGGGACAGGGGAAAAAGGACGAGCAGTACGTC.

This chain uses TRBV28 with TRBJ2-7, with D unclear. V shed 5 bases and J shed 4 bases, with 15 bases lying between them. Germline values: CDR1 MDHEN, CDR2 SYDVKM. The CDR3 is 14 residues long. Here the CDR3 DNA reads TGTGCCAGCAGTGACCTGATGCTGGGGTACGAGCAGTACTTC. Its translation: CASSDLMLGYEQYF.